This TCR beta chain was obtained from a study of molecular identifiers for immune sequencing clone quantification. Study-level background: Replicate experiments took RNA from 20,000 or 100,000 naive CD8 cells, divided it five ways and sequenced four. Broader study findings: Effector cells kept over 99% of their molecules in clones above 20 RNA copies, while naive cells kept under 1% there.

CDR3 length: 13 amino acids. Germline V gene lookup returns CDR1 MDHEN and CDR2 SYDVKM. MiXCR, run by TCRdb on the PCR reads, gives a single entry per CDR3 protein. The profile shows more than 550,000 distinct CDR3 sequences, 25% of them singletons. A remark on this clonotype: Its target is not known. The junction does not match germline at one end; this may be a read error.

V gene TRBV28 combines with J gene TRBJ2-7, with a possible D match to TRBD1 (6 bases). Specimen: naive CD8+ T cells from blood, with Jurkat cell RNA spiked in. Subset given: FACS-sorted CD8+CD4-CCR7+CD45RA+ naive T cells. This receptor was identified in a human donor in good health. Some libraries in this study had Jurkat cell RNA spiked in. CDR3 loop: CASSQDRTSEPSF. The CDR3 DNA sequence: TGTGCCAGCAGCCAAGACAGGACCTCCGAGCCGTCCTTC.